This T cell receptor beta chain was sequenced for a study of CXCR3-negative and CXCR3-positive naive CD8 T cells. Libraries of TRB cDNA were made by 5' RACE and carried UMIs. No DNA is given; TCRdb re-called the 5' RACE reads and lists each CDR3 protein once. This sample's table has about 46,000 distinct CDR3 sequences. The germline CDR1 and CDR2 sequences are SGHAT and FQNNGV. There are 17 residues in the CDR3. Specimen: naive CXCR3- CD8+ T cells from blood. Indicated subset: CD45RO-CCR7+CD27+CD95- naive CD8+ T cells lacking CXCR3 (TNR3-). The TCR comes from a human donor in good health. Some clones in this sample may be carry-over from other donors' samples. The rearrangement joins TRBV11-2 to TRBJ2-1; the TCRdb D gene call, TRBD1, has no DNA to confirm it. The CDR3 loop is CASSDSLRAASYNEQFF.